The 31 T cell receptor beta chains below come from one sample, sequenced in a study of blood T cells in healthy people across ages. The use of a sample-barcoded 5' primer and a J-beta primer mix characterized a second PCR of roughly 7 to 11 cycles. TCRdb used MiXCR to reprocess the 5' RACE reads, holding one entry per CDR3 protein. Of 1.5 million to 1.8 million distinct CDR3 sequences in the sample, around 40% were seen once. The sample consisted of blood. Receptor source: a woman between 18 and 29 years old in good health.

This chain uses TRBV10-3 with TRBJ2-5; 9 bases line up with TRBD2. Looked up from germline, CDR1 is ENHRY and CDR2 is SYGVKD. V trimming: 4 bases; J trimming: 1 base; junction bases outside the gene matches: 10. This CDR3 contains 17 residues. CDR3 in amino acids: CAISGSTGTSSQETQYF. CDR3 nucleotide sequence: TGTGCCATCAGTGGAAGTACCGGGACTAGCAGCCAAGAGACCCAGTACTTC.

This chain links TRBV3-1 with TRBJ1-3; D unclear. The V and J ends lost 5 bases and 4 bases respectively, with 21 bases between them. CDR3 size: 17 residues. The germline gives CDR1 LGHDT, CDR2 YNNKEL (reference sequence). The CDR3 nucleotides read TGTGCCAGCAGCTCGGCACCCTCATGGACTGCCGGAAACACCATATATTTT. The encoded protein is CASSSAPSWTAGNTIYF.

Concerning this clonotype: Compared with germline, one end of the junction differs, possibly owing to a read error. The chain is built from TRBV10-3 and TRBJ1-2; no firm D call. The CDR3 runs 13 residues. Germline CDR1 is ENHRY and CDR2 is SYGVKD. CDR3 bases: TGTGCCAGCAGTGAGTCCGGGTTGGAGGGCTACACCTTC. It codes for CASSESGLEGYTF.

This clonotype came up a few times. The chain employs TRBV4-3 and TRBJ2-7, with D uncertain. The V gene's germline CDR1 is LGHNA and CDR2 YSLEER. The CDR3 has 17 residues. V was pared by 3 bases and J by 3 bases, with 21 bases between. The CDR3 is CASSQDARKFDNYEQYF. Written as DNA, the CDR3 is TGCGCCAGCAGCCAGGATGCACGGAAGTTTGATAACTACGAGCAGTACTTC.

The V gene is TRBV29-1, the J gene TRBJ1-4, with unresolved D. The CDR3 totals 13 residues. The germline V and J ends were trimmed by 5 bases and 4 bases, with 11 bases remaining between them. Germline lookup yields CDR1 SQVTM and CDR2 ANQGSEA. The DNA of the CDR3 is TGCAGCGTTCCGGACGGCCATAATGAAAAACTGTTTTTT. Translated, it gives CSVPDGHNEKLFF.

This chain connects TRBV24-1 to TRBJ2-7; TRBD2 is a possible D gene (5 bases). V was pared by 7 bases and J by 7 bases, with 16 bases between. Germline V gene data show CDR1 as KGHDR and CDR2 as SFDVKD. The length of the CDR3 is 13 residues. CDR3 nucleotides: TGTGCCACCAGGGACTCACTCGCCAATGAGCAGTACTTC. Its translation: CATRDSLANEQYF.

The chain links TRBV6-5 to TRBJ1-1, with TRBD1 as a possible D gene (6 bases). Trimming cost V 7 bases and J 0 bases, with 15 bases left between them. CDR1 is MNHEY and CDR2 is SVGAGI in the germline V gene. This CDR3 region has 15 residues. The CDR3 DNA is TGTGCCAGCAAAAAACCGGGACACTTGAACACTGAAGCTTTCTTT. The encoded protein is CASKKPGHLNTEAFF.

The CDR3: CASRLGGVDTEAFF. The CDR3 DNA is TGTGCCAGCAGGCTCGGGGGCGTGGACACTGAAGCTTTCTTT. The rearrangement joins TRBV12-3 or TRBV12-4 to TRBJ1-1; D is perhaps TRBD1 (6 bases). The CDR3 contains 14 residues. The V and J ends lost 6 bases and 3 bases respectively, with 14 bases between them.

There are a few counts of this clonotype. CDR3 loop: CASSQGVLEGSYNEQFF. In nucleotides, the CDR3 is TGTGCCAGCAGCCAAGGGGTGCTGGAAGGCTCCTACAATGAGCAGTTCTTC. This chain uses TRBV14 with TRBJ2-1; no clear D gene. With 1 base removed from V and 0 bases from J, the gap between germline ends came to 13 bases. In germline, CDR1 is SGHDN, CDR2 FVKESK. CDR3 length: 17 residues.

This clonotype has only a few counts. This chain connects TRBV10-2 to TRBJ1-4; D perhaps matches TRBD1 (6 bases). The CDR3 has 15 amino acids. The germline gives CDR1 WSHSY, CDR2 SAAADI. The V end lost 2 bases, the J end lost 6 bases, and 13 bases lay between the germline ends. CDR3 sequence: CASSEQQGWDEKLFF. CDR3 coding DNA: TGCGCCAGCAGTGAGCAGCAGGGGTGGGATGAAAAACTGTTTTTT.

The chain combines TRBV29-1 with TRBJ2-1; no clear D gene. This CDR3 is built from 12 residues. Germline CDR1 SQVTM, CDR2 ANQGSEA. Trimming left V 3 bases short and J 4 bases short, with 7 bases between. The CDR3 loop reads CSVDFGYNEQFF. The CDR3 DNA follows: TGCAGCGTTGACTTCGGGTACAATGAGCAGTTCTTC.

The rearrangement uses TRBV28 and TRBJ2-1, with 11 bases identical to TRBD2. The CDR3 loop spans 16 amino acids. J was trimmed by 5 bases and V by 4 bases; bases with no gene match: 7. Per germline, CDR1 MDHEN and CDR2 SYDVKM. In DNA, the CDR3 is TGTGCCAGCAGTTCCTGGGGACTAGCGGCCGACAATGAGCAGTTCTTC. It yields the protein CASSSWGLAADNEQFF.

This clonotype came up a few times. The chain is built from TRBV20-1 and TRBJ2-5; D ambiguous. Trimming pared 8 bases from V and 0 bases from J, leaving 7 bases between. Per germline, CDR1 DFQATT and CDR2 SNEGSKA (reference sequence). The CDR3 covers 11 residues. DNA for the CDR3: TGCAGTTCCCAGAACCAAGAGACCCAGTACTTC. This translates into CSSQNQETQYF.

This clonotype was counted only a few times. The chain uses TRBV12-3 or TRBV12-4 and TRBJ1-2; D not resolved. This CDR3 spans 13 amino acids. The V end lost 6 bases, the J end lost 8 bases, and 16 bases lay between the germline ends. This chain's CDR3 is CASSYNLRWGYTF. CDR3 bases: TGTGCCAGCAGCTATAACTTGAGGTGGGGCTACACCTTC.

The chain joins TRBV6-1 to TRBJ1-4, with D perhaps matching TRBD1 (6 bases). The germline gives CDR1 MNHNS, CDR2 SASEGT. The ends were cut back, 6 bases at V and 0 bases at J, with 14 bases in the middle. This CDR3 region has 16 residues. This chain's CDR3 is CASRTRQAATNEKLFF. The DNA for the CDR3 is TGTGCCAGCAGGACAAGACAGGCGGCAACTAATGAAAAACTGTTTTTT.

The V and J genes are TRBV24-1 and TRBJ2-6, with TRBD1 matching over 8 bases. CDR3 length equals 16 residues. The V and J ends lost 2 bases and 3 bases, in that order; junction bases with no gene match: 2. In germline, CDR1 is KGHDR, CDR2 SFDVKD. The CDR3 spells CATSDWTGYGANVLTF. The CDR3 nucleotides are TGTGCCACCAGTGATTGGACAGGGTATGGGGCCAACGTCCTGACTTTC.

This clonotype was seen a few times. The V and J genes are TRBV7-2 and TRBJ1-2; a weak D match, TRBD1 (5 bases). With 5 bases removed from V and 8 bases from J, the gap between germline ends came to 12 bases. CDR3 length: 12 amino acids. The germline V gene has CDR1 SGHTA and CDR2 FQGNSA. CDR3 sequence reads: CASSRRDWGYTF. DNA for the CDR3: TGTGCCAGCAGCCGCCGGGACTGGGGCTACACCTTC.

CDR3: CASSRSVVTGAEKLFF. CDR3 nucleotides: TGTGCCAGCAGCCGTTCTGTTGTGACAGGGGCTGAAAAACTGTTTTTT. The chain has TRBV7-9 and TRBJ1-4; 8 positions agree with TRBD1. From germline, CDR1 is SEHNR and CDR2 FQNEAQ (reference sequence). The CDR3 is made up of 16 amino acids. Trimming took 5 bases from V and 7 from J; bases not matched to a gene: 12.

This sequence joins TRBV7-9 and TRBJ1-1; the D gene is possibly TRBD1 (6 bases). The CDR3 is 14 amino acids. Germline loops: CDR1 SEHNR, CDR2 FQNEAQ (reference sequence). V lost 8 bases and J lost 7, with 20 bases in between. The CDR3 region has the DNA TGTGCCAGCGGGAACAGGGACGAGTTGATTGAAGCTTTCTTT. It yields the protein CASGNRDELIEAFF.

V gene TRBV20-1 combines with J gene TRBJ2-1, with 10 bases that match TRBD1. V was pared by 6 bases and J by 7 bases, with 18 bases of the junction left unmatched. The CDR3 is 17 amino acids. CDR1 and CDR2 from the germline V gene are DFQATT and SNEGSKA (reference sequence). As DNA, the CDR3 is TGCAGTGCCCCGGGACAGGGGAATACGGACCTTGGGAATGAGCAGTTCTTC. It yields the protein CSAPGQGNTDLGNEQFF.

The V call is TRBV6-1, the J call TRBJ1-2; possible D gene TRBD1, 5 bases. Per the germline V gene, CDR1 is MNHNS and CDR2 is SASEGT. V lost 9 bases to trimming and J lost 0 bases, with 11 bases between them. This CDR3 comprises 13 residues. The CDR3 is CASEGPTNYGYTF. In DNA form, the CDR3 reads TGTGCCAGTGAGGGGCCAACTAACTATGGCTACACCTTC.

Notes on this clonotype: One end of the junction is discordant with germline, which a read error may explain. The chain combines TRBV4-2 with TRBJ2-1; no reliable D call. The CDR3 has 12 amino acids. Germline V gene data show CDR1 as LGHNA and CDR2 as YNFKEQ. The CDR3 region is CPSSQVRDEQFF. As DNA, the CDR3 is TGTCCCAGCAGCCAAGTACGCGATGAGCAGTTCTTC.

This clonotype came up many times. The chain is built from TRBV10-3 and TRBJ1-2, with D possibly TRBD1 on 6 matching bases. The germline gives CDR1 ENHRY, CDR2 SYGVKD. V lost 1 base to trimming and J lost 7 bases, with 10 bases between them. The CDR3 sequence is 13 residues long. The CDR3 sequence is CAISEWRQAGYTF. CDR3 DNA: TGTGCCATCAGTGAGTGGAGACAGGCTGGCTACACCTTC.

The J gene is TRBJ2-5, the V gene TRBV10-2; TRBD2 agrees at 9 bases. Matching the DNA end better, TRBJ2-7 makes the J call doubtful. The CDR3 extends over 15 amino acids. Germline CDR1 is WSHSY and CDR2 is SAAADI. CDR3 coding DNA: TGCGCCAGCAGTGAGGGTAGCGGGGGTGCCTACGAGCAGTACTTC. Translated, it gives CASSEGSGGAYEQYF.

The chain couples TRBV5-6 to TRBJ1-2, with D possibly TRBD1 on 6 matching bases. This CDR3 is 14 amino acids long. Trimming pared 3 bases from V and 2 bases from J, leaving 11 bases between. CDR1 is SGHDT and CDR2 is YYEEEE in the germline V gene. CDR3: CASSSEGTNYGYTF. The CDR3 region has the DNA TGTGCCAGCAGCTCGGAGGGGACAAACTATGGCTACACCTTC.

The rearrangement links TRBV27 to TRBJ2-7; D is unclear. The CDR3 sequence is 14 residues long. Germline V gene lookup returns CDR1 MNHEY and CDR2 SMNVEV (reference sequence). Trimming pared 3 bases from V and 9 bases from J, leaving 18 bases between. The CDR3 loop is CASSFKSRLRTQYF. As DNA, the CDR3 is TGTGCCAGCAGTTTTAAGTCTAGATTGAGGACGCAGTACTTC.

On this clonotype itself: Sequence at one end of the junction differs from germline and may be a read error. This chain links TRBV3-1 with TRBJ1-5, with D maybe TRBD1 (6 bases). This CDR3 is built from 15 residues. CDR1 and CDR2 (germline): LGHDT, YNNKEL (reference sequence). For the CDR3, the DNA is TGTGCCAACAGCCAAAATCCGGGACACAATCAGCCCCAGCATTTT. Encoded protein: CANSQNPGHNQPQHF.

CDR3: CASSPGSSCYGYTF. CDR3 sequence (DNA): TGTGCCAGCTCACCCGGGTCATCCTGCTATGGCTACACCTTC. The chain has TRBV18 and TRBJ1-2, with D hard to call. The CDR3 length is 14 residues. V lost 3 bases to trimming and J lost 4 bases, with 12 bases between them. CDR1 and CDR2 (germline): KGHSH, LQKENI.

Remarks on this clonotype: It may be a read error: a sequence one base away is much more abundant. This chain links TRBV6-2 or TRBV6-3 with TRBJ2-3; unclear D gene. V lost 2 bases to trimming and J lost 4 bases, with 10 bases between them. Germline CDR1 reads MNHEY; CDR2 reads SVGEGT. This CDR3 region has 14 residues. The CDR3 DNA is TGTGCCAGCAGTTACGCGAAAGAGGCAGATACGCAGTATTTT. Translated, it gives CASSYAKEADTQYF.

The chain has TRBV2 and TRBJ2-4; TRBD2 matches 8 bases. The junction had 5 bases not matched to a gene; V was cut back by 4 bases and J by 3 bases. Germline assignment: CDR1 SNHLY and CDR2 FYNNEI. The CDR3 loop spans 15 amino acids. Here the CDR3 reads CASSGTSRVKNIQYF. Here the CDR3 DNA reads TGTGCCAGCAGTGGGACTAGCCGAGTCAAAAACATTCAGTACTTC. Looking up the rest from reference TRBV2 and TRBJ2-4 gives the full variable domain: EPEVTQTPSHQVTQMGQEVILRCVPISNHLYFYWYRQILGQKVEFLVSFYNNEISEKSEIFDDQFSVERPDGSNFTLKIRSTKLEDSAMYFCASSGTSRVKNIQYFGAGTRLSVL.

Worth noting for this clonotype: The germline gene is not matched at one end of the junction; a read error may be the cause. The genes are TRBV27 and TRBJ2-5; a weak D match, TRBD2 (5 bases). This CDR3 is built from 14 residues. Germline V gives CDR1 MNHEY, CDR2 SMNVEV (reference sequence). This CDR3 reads CVSSRDLSRETQYF. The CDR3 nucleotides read TGTGTCAGCAGTCGGGATCTTAGTCGGGAGACCCAGTACTTC.